A selection of T cell receptor beta chains follows, all from one sample in a study of monozygotic twins with inflammatory bowel disease. Reprocessing the 5' RACE reads, TCRdb reports a single entry for every CDR3 protein and omits DNA. The sample's table shows 150,000 to 200,000 distinct CDR3 sequences. Sequenced sample: blood. The receptor source for this set is a human donor with ulcerative colitis or Crohn's disease, or a healthy co-twin of an affected twin (not recorded which). The CDR3 runs from the conserved cysteine through the conserved F or W.

TRBV28	TRBJ2-1	CASSLTSGHGLSVEQFF
TRBV20-1	TRBJ2-5	CSARDLFAQETQYF
TRBV10-3	TRBJ1-1	CAISDNGNTEAFF
TRBV5-1	TRBJ1-1	CASSPGLLNTEAFF
TRBV27	TRBJ2-3	CASSLARAGPDTQYF
TRBV5-1	TRBJ2-1	CASATPGLAGGSTQFF
TRBV5-1	TRBJ2-2	CASIEREGTGELFF
TRBV4-2	TRBJ2-1	CASSQSWGSEQFF
TRBV28	TRBJ2-7	CASASSSYEQYF
TRBV5-1	TRBJ2-3	CASSHRAGSTDTQYF
TRBV7-9	TRBJ1-5	CASSYHPGNQPQHF
TRBV27	TRBJ2-1	CASSLRLAGAYNEQFF
TRBV10-3	TRBJ2-5	CAISEAAGGETQYF
TRBV7-6	TRBJ2-7	CASSENRGRLGEQYF
TRBV19	TRBJ1-2	CASTPSRDYGYTF
TRBV11-2	TRBJ2-7	CASTRTGGAYEQYF
TRBV7-2	TRBJ2-7	CASSRGLHEQYF
TRBV18	TRBJ1-4	CASAWGPREEKLFF
TRBV5-1	TRBJ1-5	CASSPFGGSGNQPQHF
TRBV28	TRBJ1-3	CASEGPGGNTIYF
TRBV20-1	TRBJ2-5	CSASDDRAKTQYF
TRBV28	TRBJ1-4	CASSFVSEKLFF
TRBV25-1	TRBJ2-1	CASSEQLTSDEQFF
TRBV7-9	TRBJ1-2	CASSLVGQGDDGYTF
TRBV20-1	TRBJ2-3	CSARDSFRGNTDTQYF
TRBV3-1	TRBJ1-2	CASSQVESLRQGANGYTF
TRBV2	TRBJ2-1	CASRSRLARDEQFF
TRBV12-3/TRBV12-4	TRBJ1-2	CASRLTAFYGYTF
TRBV29-1	TRBJ2-7	CSVVNIAGVTYEQYF
TRBV6-2/TRBV6-3	TRBJ1-2	CASRQIYGYTF
TRBV27	TRBJ2-1	CASKSPHPRDEQFF
TRBV12-3/TRBV12-4	TRBJ2-3	CASSLDREQQYF
TRBV5-5	TRBJ1-2	CASSHLGLNYGYTF
TRBV20-1	TRBJ2-3	CSASAGRFPDTQYF
TRBV20-1	TRBJ2-3	CSANQRGGTSTDTQYF
TRBV7-6	TRBJ1-1	CASSLPEGNTEAFF
TRBV5-4	TRBJ1-6	CASSLGRGESPLHF
TRBV20-1	TRBJ1-6	CSARDLREGDSPHHF
TRBV25-1	TRBJ2-3	CASRQGVTDTQYF
TRBV20-1	TRBJ2-7	CSARSLTAGYEQYF
TRBV5-5	TRBJ1-1	CASSLMLTTEAFF
TRBV10-3	TRBJ2-1	CAISDRYGGAPSSYNEQFF
TRBV5-1	TRBJ2-7	CASSLGGGGSYEQYF
TRBV10-3	TRBJ2-7	CAISESSGPWTKGYEQYF
TRBV28	TRBJ2-7	CASIQSLAGRPYEQYF
TRBV3-1	TRBJ1-5	CASSQDNRRGPQHF
TRBV20-1	TRBJ2-3	CSVRREKRTDTQYF
TRBV5-1	TRBJ1-2	CASSLAPGQLPTNYGYTF
TRBV5-1	TRBJ2-5	CASSSPGGETQYF
TRBV7-9	TRBJ1-2	CASSLEAVSNYGYTF
TRBV20-1	TRBJ2-3	CSALTGPDTQYF
TRBV4-2	TRBJ2-7	CASSQGTPSYEQYF